These 10 T cell receptor beta chains share one sample of origin, sequenced in a study of early T cells in non-severe SARS-CoV-2 infection. TCRdb fed the 5' RACE reads into MiXCR, producing one record per CDR3 protein. The sample has some 88,000 distinct CDR3 sequences; roughly 15% are singletons. The specimen comprised whole blood, sampled at baseline. Receptors originate from an adult who was a healthcare worker with PCR-confirmed SARS-CoV-2 infection or an uninfected control (not recorded which).

This clonotype has just a few counts. The V call is TRBV7-9, the J call TRBJ2-1; D is unresolved. Germline CDR1 is SEHNR and CDR2 is FQNEAQ (reference sequence). With 2 bases removed from V and 10 bases from J, the gap between germline ends came to 6 bases. There are 11 residues in the CDR3. Written as DNA, the CDR3 is TGTGCCAGCAGCTTATACCCGGAGCAGTTCTTC. Translated: CASSLYPEQFF.

This chain joins TRBV7-9 and TRBJ2-7; D possibly corresponds to TRBD2 (6 bases). The CDR3 is made up of 13 amino acids. The germline V gene encodes CDR1 SEHNR and CDR2 FQNEAQ (reference sequence). Trimming took off 3 bases at V and 3 bases at J, with 9 bases between the two ends. CDR3 DNA: TGTGCCAGCAGCTTCCGGGACTTCTACGAGCAGTACTTC. This codes for CASSFRDFYEQYF.

The V and J genes are TRBV18 and TRBJ2-5; 9 nucleotides match TRBD2. This CDR3 comprises 15 residues. The germline CDR1 and CDR2 sequences are KGHSH and LQKENI. Germline trimming cut 3 bases from V and 5 bases from J; bases unmatched to any gene: 7. The CDR3 region is CASSPTASGAETQYF. CDR3 in DNA: TGTGCCAGCTCACCCACCGCTAGCGGGGCCGAGACCCAGTACTTC.

The V gene is TRBV28, the J gene TRBJ1-1, with D maybe TRBD1 (5 bases). The CDR3 runs 13 residues. The germline V gene encodes CDR1 MDHEN and CDR2 SYDVKM. With 5 bases removed from V and 8 bases from J, the gap between germline ends came to 15 bases. For the CDR3, the DNA is TGTGCCAGCAGTGATGGGGGAATCCGGGAAGCTTTCTTT. Its protein product is CASSDGGIREAFF.

This clonotype was counted at least ten times. The CDR3 reads CASSQGGGYSNQPQHF. In DNA, the CDR3 is TGTGCCAGCAGCCAAGGGGGAGGGTATAGCAATCAGCCCCAGCATTTT. V gene TRBV3-1 combines with J gene TRBJ1-5; D is uncertain. The CDR3 has 16 amino acids. The V and J ends lost 1 base and 0 bases respectively, with 10 bases between them. CDR1 is LGHDT and CDR2 is YNNKEL in the germline V gene (reference sequence).

This clonotype was picked up a small number of times. The chain links TRBV3-1 to TRBJ2-1; no reliable D call. The CDR3 sequence is 13 residues long. Germline V lookup: CDR1 LGHDT, CDR2 YNNKEL (reference sequence). V was pared by 0 bases and J by 6 bases, with 6 bases between. Written as DNA, the CDR3 is TGTGCCAGCAGCCAAGATACGCGCAATGAGCAGTTCTTC. Protein product: CASSQDTRNEQFF.

The chain has TRBV18 and TRBJ1-1; D not certain. V was clipped by 3 bases and J by 3 bases, with 14 bases between them. The CDR3 length is 15 residues. The V gene's germline CDR1 is KGHSH and CDR2 LQKENI. DNA for the CDR3: TGTGCCAGCTCACCTCAAACCTTAATTCACACTGAAGCTTTCTTT. As protein: CASSPQTLIHTEAFF.

The chain joins TRBV20-1 to TRBJ1-1, with D possibly being TRBD1 (5 bases). The germline gives CDR1 DFQATT, CDR2 SNEGSKA (reference sequence). Trimming left V 3 bases short and J 6 bases short, with 14 bases between. The CDR3 runs to 13 residues. CDR3: CSARIRGGAEAFF. In DNA form, the CDR3 reads TGCAGTGCTAGGATTCGGGGAGGGGCTGAAGCTTTCTTT.

This clonotype was observed many times. CDR3 loop: CASSQARGGYEQYF. The CDR3 DNA reads as TGCGCCAGCAGCCAAGCCAGGGGGGGGTACGAGCAGTACTTC. This chain joins TRBV4-3 and TRBJ2-7; D tentatively fits TRBD1 or TRBD2 (7 bases each). CDR1 is LGHNA, CDR2 YSLEER, per germline. This CDR3 is 14 amino acids long. Trimming took off 1 base at V and 4 bases at J, with 11 bases between the two ends.

The chain is built from TRBV12-3 or TRBV12-4 and TRBJ1-5; tentatively, D is TRBD1 (5 bases). The ends were cut back, 1 base at V and 0 bases at J, with 10 bases in the middle. The CDR3 totals 16 residues. The CDR3 sequence is CASSLGDWDSNQPQHF. The DNA for the CDR3 is TGTGCCAGCAGTTTAGGGGACTGGGATAGCAATCAGCCCCAGCATTTT.